This T cell receptor beta chain was observed in a study of prognosis after radiotherapy for stage I lung cancer (dated by TCRdb to the early 2020s). For context, the study as a whole: Over 15 stage I NSCLC patients were enrolled in Nanjing, China, between 2018 and early 2019. Over 11 patients presented with newly diagnosed primary stage I lung tumors, and five or six carried oligometastatic NSCLC following surgical resection of the primary tumor. Tumor histology was squamous cell carcinoma in about 7 patients and adenocarcinoma in under 15. No patient received concurrent therapy alongside SBRT. This study profiled peripheral blood TCR beta repertoires from stage I NSCLC patients before and after stereotactic body radiotherapy and linked the repertoires to distant failure. The study sequenced approximately 38 blood samples from 19 patients, one before and one after SBRT per patient. About 20% of the 19 patients developed distant metastases after SBRT, at a median of around seven months; the other 15 showed no significant progression. SBRT was delivered in 3 to 5 fractions with a biologically effective dose of at least 100 Gy, and image-guided IMRT or VMAT was used for delivery. The cohort included about 12 men and over 5 women, with a median age of approximately 75 years and a range of about 53 to 90 years. All patients were considered medically inoperable, owing to comorbidities in about 13 and refusal of surgery in about seven.

A history of other malignancies or of prior chemotherapy or radiotherapy was absent in all patients, and node-negative disease was shown on CT and PET/CT in all patients. Around 6 milliliters of peripheral venous blood were drawn into EDTA tubes at each of two time points. PBMCs were isolated by Ficoll-Paque Plus density-gradient centrifugation. Right after collection, samples were kept at -80 degrees C until analysis. Two rounds of multiplex PCR were used to amplify the TCR beta CDR3 region from genomic DNA. In the first PCR round, primers specific to each TRBV and TRBJ gene were used, and the primer sequences were filed in Chinese patent CN105087789A. The second PCR round used universal primers. The Roche High Pure PCR Template Preparation Kit was used to extract genomic DNA from frozen PBMCs. Paired-end sequencing with 151 bp reads was performed on the libraries using an Illumina HiSeq 3000. As for the authors' bioinformatics: CutAdapt was used to remove raw reads lacking the multiplex PCR primer sequences. PEAR was used to merge high-quality paired reads into contigs. By alignment to reference sequences, MiXCR assigned TRB V, D and J gene segments to each contig. CDR3 sequences were clustered by base quality and sequence similarity to remove sequencing errors. Diversity was measured as Shannon entropy normalized by the natural log of productive TCR sequence number. Clonality was defined as one minus Shannon entropy divided by the natural log of the number of unique clonotypes. The Youden index of ROC curves was used to select progression-free survival cut-offs for repertoire metrics, and analyses were performed in R 3.5.3. The public reads were reanalyzed by TCRdb: fastp trimming at Q25, MiXCR alignment, in-frame beta chains only. Rows with a matching CDR3 protein are joined into one entry that keeps the most common DNA and genes. These V and J calls derive from TCRdb rather than the authors' analysis. The sample profile shows roughly 25,000 distinct CDR3 sequences; about 45% of them were found once. Approximately 15% of the sample rests with the top ten.

From the cysteine up to the phenylalanine, the CDR3 has a length of 16 residues. The only DNA kept is the CDR3, 48 bases in frame from the first base. Looking up the germline V gene yields CDR1 MDHEN and CDR2 SYDVKM. The full study reports these points: After SBRT, the count of unique TCR clones dropped from a median of approximately 10,000 beforehand to about 7,000 afterward (Wilcoxon paired P=0.011). The study was limited by its small cohort and short follow-up, and the findings require independent validation. Post-SBRT Shannon entropy and its change from baseline were lower in patients who developed distant metastases; baseline Shannon entropy was not associated with metastases. No determination of tumor specificity was made for expanded TCR clones. Differences in TRBV and TRBJ usage frequencies by metastasis status were reportedly observed in two V genes at baseline and in 8 to 10 V and two J genes after SBRT. No adjustment for multiple comparisons was applied to any of the reported P values.

Comments on this clonotype: The target of this receptor is not known. Its ends do not fully match the called genes, so a read error is possible.

The specimen comprised PBMCs, sampled before or after stereotactic body radiation therapy (not recorded which). This sequence originates from a donor over 45 with non-small cell lung cancer. The chain couples TRBV28 to TRBJ2-7; 13 of the junction bases match TRBD2. CDR3 reads: CASGLSGLAGDYEQYF. In nucleotide form, the sequence is TGTGCCAGCGGTTTGTCCGGACTAGCGGGAGACTACGAGCAGTACTTC.